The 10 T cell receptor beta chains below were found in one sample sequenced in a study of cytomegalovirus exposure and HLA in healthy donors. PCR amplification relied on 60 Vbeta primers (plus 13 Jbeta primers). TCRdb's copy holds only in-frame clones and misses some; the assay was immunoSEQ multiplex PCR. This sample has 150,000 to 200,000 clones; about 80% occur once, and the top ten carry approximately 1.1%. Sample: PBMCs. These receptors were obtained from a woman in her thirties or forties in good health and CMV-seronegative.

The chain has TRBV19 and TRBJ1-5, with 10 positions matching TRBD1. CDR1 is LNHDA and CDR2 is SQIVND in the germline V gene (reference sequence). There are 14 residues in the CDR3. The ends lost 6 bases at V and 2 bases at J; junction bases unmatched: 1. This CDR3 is CASRGTGGNQPQHF. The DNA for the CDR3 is TGTGCCAGTAGGGGGACAGGGGGCAATCAGCCCCAGCATTTT.

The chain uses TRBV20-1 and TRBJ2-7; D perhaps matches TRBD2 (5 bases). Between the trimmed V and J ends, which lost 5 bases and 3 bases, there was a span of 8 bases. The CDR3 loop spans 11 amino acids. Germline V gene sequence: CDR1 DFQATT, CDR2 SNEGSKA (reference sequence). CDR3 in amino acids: CSAYRDYEQYF. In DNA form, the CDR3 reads TGCAGTGCTTACCGGGACTACGAGCAGTACTTC.

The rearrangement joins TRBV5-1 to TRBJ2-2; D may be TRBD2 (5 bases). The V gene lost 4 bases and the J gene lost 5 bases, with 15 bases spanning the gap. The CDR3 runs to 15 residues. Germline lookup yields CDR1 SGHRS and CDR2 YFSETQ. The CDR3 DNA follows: TGCGCCAGCAGCGCCGATCGAGGACTTACCGGGGAGCTGTTTTTT. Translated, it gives CASSADRGLTGELFF.

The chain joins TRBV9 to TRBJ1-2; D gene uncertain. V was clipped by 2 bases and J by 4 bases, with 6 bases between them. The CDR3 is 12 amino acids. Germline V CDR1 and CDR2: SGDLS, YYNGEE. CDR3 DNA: TGTGCCAGCAGCGTCCCCGGCTATGGCTACACCTTC. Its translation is CASSVPGYGYTF.

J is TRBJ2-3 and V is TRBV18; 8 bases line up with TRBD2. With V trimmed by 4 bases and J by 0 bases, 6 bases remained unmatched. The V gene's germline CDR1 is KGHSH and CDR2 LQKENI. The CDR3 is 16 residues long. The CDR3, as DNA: TGTGCCAGCTCACGAGGACTAGCAGCTAGCACAGATACGCAGTATTTT. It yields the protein CASSRGLAASTDTQYF.

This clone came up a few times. CDR3 in DNA: TGTGCCAGTAAACGAGTTTTGTCAACCGGGGAGCTGTTTTTT. This encodes CASKRVLSTGELFF. The chain links TRBV19 to TRBJ2-2; D is undetermined. CDR1 and CDR2 (germline): LNHDA, SQIVND (reference sequence). V dropped 7 bases and J dropped 5 bases, with 14 bases sitting between them. This CDR3 has 14 amino acids.

DNA of the CDR3: TGTGCCAGCAGTTCGCCGAACAGGGACTCCTACGAGCAGTACTTC. Amino acid sequence: CASSSPNRDSYEQYF. This chain joins TRBV28 and TRBJ2-7, with D possibly being TRBD1 (6 bases). The CDR3 is 15 residues long. Trimming cost V 4 bases and J 0 bases, with 13 bases left between them. Looked up from germline, CDR1 is MDHEN and CDR2 is SYDVKM.

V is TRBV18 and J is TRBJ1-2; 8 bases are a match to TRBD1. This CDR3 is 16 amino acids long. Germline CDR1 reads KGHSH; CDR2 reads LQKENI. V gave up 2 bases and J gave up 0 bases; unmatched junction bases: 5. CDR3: CASSPTATGANYGYTF. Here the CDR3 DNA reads TGTGCCAGCTCACCAACCGCGACAGGGGCTAACTATGGCTACACCTTC.

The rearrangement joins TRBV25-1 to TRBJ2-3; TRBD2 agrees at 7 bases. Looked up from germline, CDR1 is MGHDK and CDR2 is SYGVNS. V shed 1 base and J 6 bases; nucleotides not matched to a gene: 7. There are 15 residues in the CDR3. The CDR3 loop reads CASSEFRGSRDTQYF. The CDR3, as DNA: TGTGCCAGCAGTGAATTTCGCGGGAGCCGGGATACGCAGTATTTT.

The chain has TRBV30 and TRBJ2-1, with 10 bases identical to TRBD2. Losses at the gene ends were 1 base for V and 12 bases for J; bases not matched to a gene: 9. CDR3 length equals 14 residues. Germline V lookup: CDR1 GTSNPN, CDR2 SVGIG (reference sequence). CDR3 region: CAWSGASGSRWQFF. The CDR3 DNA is TGTGCCTGGAGTGGGGCTAGCGGGAGTAGGTGGCAGTTCTTC. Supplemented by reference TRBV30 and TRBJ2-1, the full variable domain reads SQTIHQWPATLVQPVGSPLSLECTVEGTSNPNLYWYRQAAGRGLQLLFYSVGIGQISSEVPQNLSASRPQDRQFILSSKKLLLSDSGFYLCAWSGASGSRWQFFGPGTRLTVL.